This TCR beta chain was observed in a study of response to subunit inactivated influenza vaccine (dated by TCRdb to 2016 to 2018). For context, the study as a whole: To follow how T cells responded to a trivalent subunit inactivated influenza vaccine, the researchers relied on deep quantitative profiling of the T cell receptor repertoire. Broader findings and caveats from the paper: The authors suggested that each seasonal influenza vaccination may recruit only a limited number of new T cells.

The time point label corresponds to: approximately 45 days after influenza vaccine administration. Libraries came from RT-PCR. The data were produced on an Illumina HiSeq 2500. TCRdb reanalyzed the raw reads on its own, using fastp at Q25 for trimming and MiXCR for clone calling, and kept in-frame beta chains. Each CDR3 protein gets just one entry, which takes the most common genes and DNA from the rows behind it. This sample is represented by about 480,000 distinct CDR3 sequences; 11% of them were singletons. About 12% of the sample is taken by the ten largest. The germline V gene sets CDR1 to MNHEY and CDR2 to SVGAGI. CDR3 length: 15 amino acids, cysteine to phenylalanine. The sequence is cut down to CDR3 DNA, 45 bases in frame from base 1. V is shortened by 1 base, J by 4 bases, and the region joining them spans 13 bases. This clonotype was counted a few times. The antigen it recognizes is unknown. Base qualities are not recorded, but no much larger clone differs from it by a single base.

This chain joins TRBV6-5 to TRBJ1-2, with the D gene not clear enough to name. The origin of this receptor is a man over 45 who received an inactivated influenza vaccine. Donor details come from another sample of the same person, matched by shared clones. This material consisted of PBMCs from blood, taken more than 35 days after vaccination. In nucleotide form, the sequence is TGTGCCAGCAGTTACTATCAGGAACAAATCTATGGCTACACCTTC. The translation is CASSYYQEQIYGYTF.